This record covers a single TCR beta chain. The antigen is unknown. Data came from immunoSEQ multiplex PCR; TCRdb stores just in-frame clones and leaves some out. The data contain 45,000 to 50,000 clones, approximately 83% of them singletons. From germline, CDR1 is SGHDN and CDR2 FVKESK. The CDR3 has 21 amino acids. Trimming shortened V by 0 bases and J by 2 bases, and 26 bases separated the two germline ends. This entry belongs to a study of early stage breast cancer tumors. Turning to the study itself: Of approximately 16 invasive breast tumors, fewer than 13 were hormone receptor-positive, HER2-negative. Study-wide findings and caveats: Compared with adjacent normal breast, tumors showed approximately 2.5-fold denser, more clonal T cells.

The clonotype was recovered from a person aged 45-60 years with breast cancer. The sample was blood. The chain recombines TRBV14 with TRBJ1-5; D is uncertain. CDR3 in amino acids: CASSQDRRAGSQIFGNQPQHF. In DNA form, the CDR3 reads TGTGCCAGCAGCCAAGATCGTAGAGCGGGGAGCCAAATTTTTGGCAATCAGCCCCAGCATTTT. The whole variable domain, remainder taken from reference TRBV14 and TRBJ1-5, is EAGVTQFPSHSVIEKGQTVTLRCDPISGHDNLYWYRRVMGKEIKFLLHFVKESKQDESGMPNNRFLAERTGGTYSTLKVQPAELEDSGVYFCASSQDRRAGSQIFGNQPQHFGDGTRLSIL.